Listed below are T cell receptor beta chains from one sample, sequenced in a study of low-dose radiotherapy and immunotherapy resistance in tumors. MiXCR was run by TCRdb on the reads, yielding one entry per CDR3 protein. The table shows some 52,000 distinct CDR3 sequences, with 33% occurring only once. Sequencing was performed on PBMCs, taken after low-dose radiotherapy plus immunotherapy. Receptors originate from a male donor with rectosigmoid adenocarcinoma. The CDR3 runs from the conserved cysteine through the conserved F or W. A D gene is named only where the DNA matches it firmly. Clone size is stated in some rows and not others, as once, few, many or a class when expanded.

v_call: TRBV28; j_call: TRBJ1-6; clone_size: few; d_call: TRBD1; cdr3_nt: TGTGCCAGCACAGGGGGACGCAAAAATTCACCCCTCCACTTT; cdr3_aa: CASTGGRKNSPLHF
v_call: TRBV6-2/TRBV6-3; j_call: TRBJ1-5; clone_size: few; d_call: .; cdr3_nt: TGTGCCAGCAGTCAAACCAACAGGGAGCCCCAGCATTTT; cdr3_aa: CASSQTNREPQHF
v_call: TRBV6-1; j_call: TRBJ1-4; clone_size: few; d_call: .; cdr3_nt: TGTGCCAGCAGCTTCGACCGGGCCGGCGCTGAAAAACTGTTTTTT; cdr3_aa: CASSFDRAGAEKLFF
v_call: TRBV28; j_call: TRBJ2-3; clone_size: .; d_call: .; cdr3_nt: TGTGCCAGCAGTGACCCCTCGGCGGGCCTCGGGGATACGCAGTATTTT; cdr3_aa: CASSDPSAGLGDTQYF
v_call: TRBV9; j_call: TRBJ2-3; clone_size: .; d_call: .; cdr3_nt: TGTGCCAGCAGCGTAGAACAGCGCACAGATACGCAGTATTTT; cdr3_aa: CASSVEQRTDTQYF
v_call: TRBV4-3; j_call: TRBJ2-7; clone_size: few; d_call: .; cdr3_nt: TGCGCCAGCAGCCAAGGAGGGGGGGCCGTGCAGCAGTACTTC; cdr3_aa: CASSQGGGAVQQYF
v_call: TRBV19; j_call: TRBJ1-5; clone_size: many; d_call: .; cdr3_nt: TGTGCCAGTAGTATTAAACGGGGATACCAGCCCCAGCATTTT; cdr3_aa: CASSIKRGYQPQHF
v_call: TRBV28; j_call: TRBJ2-3; clone_size: .; d_call: .; cdr3_nt: TGTGCCAGCAGTGGCGGACAGTCGCAGTATTTT; cdr3_aa: CASSGGQSQYF
v_call: TRBV7-8; j_call: TRBJ2-7; clone_size: many; d_call: .; cdr3_nt: TGTGCCAGCAGCGCCCTTGGGATGATGCCTAACGAGCAGTACTTC; cdr3_aa: CASSALGMMPNEQYF
v_call: TRBV29-1; j_call: TRBJ2-3; clone_size: once; d_call: .; cdr3_nt: TGCAGCGTTTCCGAGTACGGGTCAAGGACGCAGTATTTT; cdr3_aa: CSVSEYGSRTQYF
v_call: TRBV18; j_call: TRBJ1-1; clone_size: .; d_call: .; cdr3_nt: TGTGCCAGCTCACCAGACGGGAACACTGAAGCTTTCTTT; cdr3_aa: CASSPDGNTEAFF
v_call: TRBV5-3; j_call: TRBJ2-5; clone_size: .; d_call: TRBD2; cdr3_nt: TGTGCCGGGGGACTAGAGAGAGAGACCCAGCACTTC; cdr3_aa: CAGGLERETQHF
v_call: TRBV2; j_call: TRBJ1-5; clone_size: .; d_call: .; cdr3_nt: TGTGCCAGCAGTGATTCACCGGGCTCCCCTGACAATCAGCCCCAGCATTTT; cdr3_aa: CASSDSPGSPDNQPQHF
v_call: TRBV6-5; j_call: TRBJ1-1; clone_size: medium-sized; d_call: TRBD1; cdr3_nt: TGTGCCAGCAGTTACTGGGGACAGGGGGTCACTGAAGCTTTCTTT; cdr3_aa: CASSYWGQGVTEAFF
v_call: TRBV5-1; j_call: TRBJ2-1; clone_size: many; d_call: TRBD2; cdr3_nt: TGCGCCAGCAGCTCAGTAGGGACTAGCGGGAAATGGGAGTTTTTCAATGAGCAGTTCTTC; cdr3_aa: CASSSVGTSGKWEFFNEQFF
v_call: TRBV12-3/TRBV12-4; j_call: TRBJ1-1; clone_size: medium-sized; d_call: .; cdr3_nt: TGTGCCAGCAGTCGCCGGAACACTGAAGCTTTCTTT; cdr3_aa: CASSRRNTEAFF
v_call: TRBV5-1; j_call: TRBJ2-1; clone_size: once; d_call: .; cdr3_nt: TGCGCCAGCAGCCGACGGGACACCGGATGGAATGAGCAGTTCTTC; cdr3_aa: CASSRRDTGWNEQFF
v_call: TRBV18; j_call: TRBJ2-6; clone_size: .; d_call: .; cdr3_nt: TGTGCCAGCTCACCAACTGGGGCCAACGTCCTGACTTTC; cdr3_aa: CASSPTGANVLTF
v_call: TRBV7-2; j_call: TRBJ2-7; clone_size: many; d_call: TRBD2; cdr3_nt: TGTGCCAGCAGCTTAGTTGCCGGGGGGGTACGGGTAGATGAGCAGTACTTC; cdr3_aa: CASSLVAGGVRVDEQYF
v_call: TRBV5-4; j_call: TRBJ2-1; clone_size: .; d_call: .; cdr3_nt: TGTGCCAGCAGCGCCGTGACACGGAACAACAATGAGCAGTTCTTC; cdr3_aa: CASSAVTRNNNEQFF
v_call: TRBV14; j_call: TRBJ1-4; clone_size: many; d_call: TRBD1; cdr3_nt: TGTGCCAGCAGCAAAGACAGGGCTCCCTCCTCGACTAATGAAAAACTGTTTTTT; cdr3_aa: CASSKDRAPSSTNEKLFF
v_call: TRBV6-6; j_call: TRBJ2-7; clone_size: once; d_call: TRBD2; cdr3_nt: TGTGCCAGCGGGCTCTTTAGCGGGAGGCCCTACGAGCAGTACTTC; cdr3_aa: CASGLFSGRPYEQYF
v_call: TRBV29-1; j_call: TRBJ2-2; clone_size: .; d_call: TRBD2; cdr3_nt: TGCAGCGTTCAGGGGACTAGTGGATCAACTTTCACCGGGGAGCTGTTTTTT; cdr3_aa: CSVQGTSGSTFTGELFF
v_call: TRBV5-8; j_call: TRBJ2-5; clone_size: many; d_call: .; cdr3_nt: TGTGCCAGCAGCTTGAGATGGCCAAATCAAGAGACCCAGTACTTC; cdr3_aa: CASSLRWPNQETQYF
v_call: TRBV30; j_call: TRBJ1-5; clone_size: many; d_call: TRBD1; cdr3_nt: TGTGCCTGGAGTGTAAACAGGGGGCTGGGTCAGCCCCAGCATTTT; cdr3_aa: CAWSVNRGLGQPQHF
v_call: TRBV12-5; j_call: TRBJ1-1; clone_size: many; d_call: TRBD1; cdr3_nt: TGTGCTAGTGAGGGACAGCTGAACACTGAAGCTTTCTTT; cdr3_aa: CASEGQLNTEAFF
v_call: TRBV24-1; j_call: TRBJ2-3; clone_size: .; d_call: .; cdr3_nt: TGTGCCAGCAGTCCAGGGGTGTGGAGCACAGATACGCAGTATTTT; cdr3_aa: CASSPGVWSTDTQYF
v_call: TRBV7-8; j_call: TRBJ2-5; clone_size: many; d_call: TRBD1; cdr3_nt: TGTGCCAGCAGCTTAGCGCGGTCAGGGGGTAACCAAGAGACCCAGTACTTC; cdr3_aa: CASSLARSGGNQETQYF
v_call: TRBV6-2/TRBV6-3; j_call: TRBJ2-1; clone_size: few; d_call: .; cdr3_nt: TGTGCCAGCAGTAGCGACTTAAACAATGAGCAGTTCTTC; cdr3_aa: CASSSDLNNEQFF
v_call: TRBV27; j_call: TRBJ2-1; clone_size: many; d_call: .; cdr3_nt: TGTGCCACCACGCCGAGGGGGGTATCCTACAATGAGCAGTTCTTC; cdr3_aa: CATTPRGVSYNEQFF
v_call: TRBV29-1; j_call: TRBJ1-2; clone_size: many; d_call: TRBD1; cdr3_nt: TGCAGCGTTCCGGGACAGGGAACGTCAGCGGTCGGCTACACCTTC; cdr3_aa: CSVPGQGTSAVGYTF
v_call: TRBV20-1; j_call: TRBJ1-5; clone_size: many; d_call: .; cdr3_nt: TGCAGTGCTAGAGAAGGGCTCCTTAATCAGCCCCAGCATTTT; cdr3_aa: CSAREGLLNQPQHF
v_call: TRBV12-3/TRBV12-4; j_call: TRBJ2-7; clone_size: many; d_call: .; cdr3_nt: TGTGCCAGCAGTTTCGGCGGGACCTACGAGCAGTACTTC; cdr3_aa: CASSFGGTYEQYF
v_call: TRBV10-3; j_call: TRBJ2-3; clone_size: .; d_call: .; cdr3_nt: TGTGCCATCAGTGGGGACGCACCCACAGATACGCAGTATTTT; cdr3_aa: CAISGDAPTDTQYF
v_call: TRBV6-2/TRBV6-3; j_call: TRBJ1-1; clone_size: many; d_call: .; cdr3_nt: TGTGCCAGCAGTTACGAAGGGACACTGAACACTGAAGCTTTCTTT; cdr3_aa: CASSYEGTLNTEAFF
v_call: TRBV19; j_call: TRBJ2-3; clone_size: many; d_call: TRBD2; cdr3_nt: TGTGCCAGTACCCTAGCGGGGGGCGGTTCCGATACGCAGTATTTT; cdr3_aa: CASTLAGGGSDTQYF
v_call: TRBV6-2/TRBV6-3; j_call: TRBJ1-5; clone_size: many; d_call: TRBD1; cdr3_nt: TGTGCCAGCAGACCACAGGGGCCGGATCAGCCCCAGCATTTT; cdr3_aa: CASRPQGPDQPQHF
v_call: TRBV25-1; j_call: TRBJ2-3; clone_size: many; d_call: .; cdr3_nt: TGTGCCAGCGAGAAAGGGGGGGCTGGGGGGCGATTAACAGATACGCAGTATTTT; cdr3_aa: CASEKGGAGGRLTDTQYF
v_call: TRBV6-1; j_call: TRBJ2-2; clone_size: .; d_call: .; cdr3_nt: TGTGCCAGCAGCACTGTCAGGTGGACAAGCGGGGAGCTGTTTTTT; cdr3_aa: CASSTVRWTSGELFF
v_call: TRBV18; j_call: TRBJ1-1; clone_size: many; d_call: TRBD1; cdr3_nt: TGTGCCAGCTCACCACCCGGCAGGGGGCTGGCTTTCTTT; cdr3_aa: CASSPPGRGLAFF